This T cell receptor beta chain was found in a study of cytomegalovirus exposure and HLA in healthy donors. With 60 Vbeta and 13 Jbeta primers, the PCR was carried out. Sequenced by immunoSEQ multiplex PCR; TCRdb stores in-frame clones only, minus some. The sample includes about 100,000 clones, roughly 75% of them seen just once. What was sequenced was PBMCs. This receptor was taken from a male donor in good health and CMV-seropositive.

The DNA of the CDR3 is TGTGCCAGCGGAGCCCCAGCGGGGGGGAGCACAGATACGCAGTATTTT. Its protein product is CASGAPAGGSTDTQYF. This chain joins TRBV7-9 and TRBJ2-3; TRBD2 matches at 10 bases. This CDR3 contains 16 residues. The germline V gene has CDR1 SEHNR and CDR2 FQNEAQ (reference sequence). V shed 8 bases, J shed 0 bases, and the junction held 8 bases outside the gene matches.